Sequencing of this T cell receptor beta chain was carried out in a study of neurological immune-mediated disorders. Study outcomes and limitations: None of the CDR3 amino acid sequences in expanded clones turned up in more than one subject, which points to private repertoires in all groups.

Regarding time point: longitudinal time-point 1 (baseline). V was shortened by 6 bases and J by 4 bases, with 10 bases between the two germline ends. This CDR3 is built from 13 residues. This clonotype has a count of ten or more. The antigen is undetermined. The cDNA came from 5'RACE, which used 10-nucleotide random UMIs. From 15-18 subjects, over 200 million TCR-beta sequences were obtained in each sequencing run. TCRdb re-called the 5' RACE reads with MiXCR, one entry per CDR3 protein. The sample gives 70,000 to 75,000 distinct CDR3 sequences, roughly 15% of which show up once; around 4.3% is in the top ten.

This chain connects TRBV12-3 or TRBV12-4 to TRBJ2-1, with D perhaps matching TRBD1 or TRBD2 (6 bases each). Input material: PBMCs. This TCR was recovered from a female donor with HTLV-1-associated myelopathy (HAM/TSP). The chain's CDR3 is CASRGGRYNEQFF. As DNA, the CDR3 is TGTGCCAGCAGGGGGGGCCGGTACAATGAGCAGTTCTTC.